Listed below are T cell receptor beta chains from one sample, sequenced in a study of metastatic and nonmetastatic thyroid tumors. TCRdb re-clonotyped the PCR reads via MiXCR. The data show some 90,000 clones, approximately 9% seen once. The sequenced material came from blood. Receptors originate from a female donor with papillary thyroid cancer or a benign thyroid nodule (not recorded which). Some clones in this sample may be carry-over from other donors' samples. Each CDR3 is given with its conserved first and last residue. D genes are given only for firm matches. Clone size is stated in some rows and not others, as once, few, many or a class when expanded.

j_call clone_size v_call cdr3_length d_call cdr3_nt cdr3_aa
TRBJ2-6 many TRBV7-3 15 TRBD1 TGTGCCAGCAGCTCCGGACAGGCTGGGGCCAACGTCCTGACTTTC CASSSGQAGANVLTF
TRBJ2-1 many TRBV19 16 TRBD2 TGTGCCAGTAGTATTAATGGTGCTAGCGGGGGCAATGAGCAGTTCTTC CASSINGASGGNEQFF
TRBJ1-5 few TRBV27 16 - TGTGCCAGCAGTTTATATGCCGGGACGCCAGCTCAGCCCCAGCATTTT CASSLYAGTPAQPQHF
TRBJ1-4 many TRBV7-3 12 - TGTGCCAGCAGCTCCCCCAGGGAAAAACTGTTTTTT CASSSPREKLFF
TRBJ2-5 many TRBV6-1 16 - TGTGCCAGCAGTGAACTTCTAGGGGGGATTAAAGAGACCCAGTACTTC CASSELLGGIKETQYF
TRBJ2-7 many TRBV5-1 15 TRBD2 TGCGCCAGCAGCCCGACTAGCGGGGTAGGCTACGAGCAGTACTTC CASSPTSGVGYEQYF
TRBJ1-3 - TRBV7-2 16 - TGTGCCAGCAGCTTAGCGCCGGGGTCCCCTGGAAACACCATATATTTT CASSLAPGSPGNTIYF
TRBJ2-5 many TRBV7-9 14 - TGTGCCAGCAGCTTAGTCGGCAGGGCGGAGACCCAGTACTTC CASSLVGRAETQYF
TRBJ1-2 many TRBV20-1 15 TRBD1 TGCAGTGCGCCAAGGGGGCCCCGGGGGAACTATGGCTACACCTTC CSAPRGPRGNYGYTF
TRBJ1-2 - TRBV6-2/TRBV6-3 16 - TGTGCCAGCAGTTACCTGGGGACTCCTTATGGCTATGGCTACACCTTC CASSYLGTPYGYGYTF
TRBJ2-7 - TRBV7-2 11 - TGTGCCAGCAGCGTCACAGGGGAGCAGTACTTC CASSVTGEQYF
TRBJ2-7 many TRBV10-3 14 - TGTGCCATCAGTGAGTCACGTACCTCCTACGAGCAGTACTTC CAISESRTSYEQYF
TRBJ2-7 many TRBV5-1 17 TRBD2 TGCGCCAGCAGCTTGCCCCTAAGGGAGGGTAGGTCCTACGAGCAGTACTTC CASSLPLREGRSYEQYF
TRBJ1-1 many TRBV12-3/TRBV12-4 13 - TGTGCCAGCAGGACGACAGGGAACACTGAAGCTTTCTTT CASRTTGNTEAFF
TRBJ2-3 few TRBV12-3/TRBV12-4 14 TRBD1 TGTGCCAGCAGCACGGACAGGGTAGGAGATACGCAGTATTTT CASSTDRVGDTQYF
TRBJ1-5 many TRBV11-1 16 TRBD1 TGTGCCAGCAGCTTAGGTGGGGACAGGGGTCGGTTGCCCCAGCATTTT CASSLGGDRGRLPQHF
TRBJ2-7 many TRBV2 14 - TGTGCCAGCAGTGAAGGCAAAAGTACCTACGAGCAGTACTTC CASSEGKSTYEQYF
TRBJ2-4 many TRBV5-8 16 - TGTGCCAGCAGCTTGAAGGACACTTTAGCCAAAAACATTCAGTACTTC CASSLKDTLAKNIQYF
TRBJ2-7 many TRBV6-1 15 - TGTGCCAGCAGTCCGATGACGCTGAGCGAGGAAGGGCAGTACTTC CASSPMTLSEEGQYF
TRBJ1-6 many TRBV5-6 15 - TGTGCCAGCAGCGGCACCGGGACACGGGTTTCACCCCTCCACTTT CASSGTGTRVSPLHF
TRBJ2-7 many TRBV9 13 TRBD1 TGTGCCAGCAGCGGGGGGGACAGGGGCGAGCAGTACTTC CASSGGDRGEQYF
TRBJ1-2 many TRBV20-1 11 TRBD1 TGCAGTGCTAGAGAAGCCTTGGGACAGACCTTC CSAREALGQTF
TRBJ2-1 many TRBV19 13 - TGTGCCAGTAGTATGGTGGGTGGGGGAGAGCAGTTCTTC CASSMVGGGEQFF
TRBJ2-7 - TRBV6-1 13 - TGTGCCAGCAGACCACAGAACTCCTACGAGCAGTACTTC CASRPQNSYEQYF
TRBJ2-7 many TRBV15 16 TRBD2 TGTGCCACCAGCAGTCTCTTGGGGGGGACGCCCTACGAGCAGTACTTC CATSSLLGGTPYEQYF
TRBJ2-5 many TRBV6-1 14 TRBD1 TGTGCCAGCAGTCCAGGACGACAGGGGGGGACCCAGTACTTC CASSPGRQGGTQYF
TRBJ1-2 many TRBV6-1 16 - TGTGCCAGCAGTGCCCAACAGGGCGAAGAGGGCTATGGCTACACCTTC CASSAQQGEEGYGYTF
TRBJ2-1 many TRBV11-3 14 TRBD1 TGTGCCAGCAGCCGACAGGGGACTTACAATGAGCAGTTCTTC CASSRQGTYNEQFF
TRBJ2-1 many TRBV7-3 15 TRBD1 TGTGCCAGCAGCGCGGTCCAGGGGGCTTACAATGAGCAGTTCTTC CASSAVQGAYNEQFF
TRBJ2-3 many TRBV3-1 14 - TGTGCCAGCAGCCACACTAGGGCCCCCGATACGCAGTATTTT CASSHTRAPDTQYF
TRBJ1-4 many TRBV18 14 - TGTGCCAGCTCACTAACAGGCCGCGGGGAAAAACTGTTTTTT CASSLTGRGEKLFF
TRBJ1-1 many TRBV18 14 - TGTGCCAGCTCATCGCGCGGGGGGGAGACTGAAGCTTTCTTT CASSSRGGETEAFF
TRBJ1-5 many TRBV24-1 15 TRBD1 TGTGCCACCGGATTTGGGACAGGGTTTGGGCAGCCCCAGCATTTT CATGFGTGFGQPQHF
TRBJ2-7 many TRBV7-2 15 TRBD2 TGTGCCAGCAGCCGGACTAGCGCTGAATCCTACGAGCAGTACTTC CASSRTSAESYEQYF
TRBJ2-7 - TRBV9 15 TRBD2 TGTGCCAGCAGCGCTAGCGGTGGGCCTCAGATCGAGCAGTACTTC CASSASGGPQIEQYF
TRBJ1-2 - TRBV10-3 16 - TGTGCCATCAGTGAGTCGACATTATCTTTGGGATATGGCTACACCTTC CAISESTLSLGYGYTF
TRBJ2-7 many TRBV6-1 14 - TGTGCCAGCAGTTCCCCGGGGATTTCCTACGAGCAGTACTTC CASSSPGISYEQYF
TRBJ2-4 few TRBV20-1 16 - TGCAGTGCTAGGGTTAGCCCGTCCCTAGCCAAAAACATTCAGTACTTC CSARVSPSLAKNIQYF
TRBJ1-1 - TRBV27 14 TRBD1 TGTGCCAGCAGTCCGCAGGGACAGGGAAACAAAGCTTTCTTT CASSPQGQGNKAFF
TRBJ1-6 medium-sized TRBV6-1 15 TRBD1 TGTGCCAGCAGCCAGACAGGGGCTTCCAATTCACCCCTCCACTTT CASSQTGASNSPLHF
TRBJ2-5 many TRBV18 16 - TGTGCCAGCTCACCATATTCGACAGGAATACAAGAGACCCAGTACTTC CASSPYSTGIQETQYF
TRBJ2-7 many TRBV30 12 TRBD1 TGTGCCTGGTCGACAGGGTCGAGCGAGCAGTACTTC CAWSTGSSEQYF
TRBJ2-3 - TRBV10-3 12 TRBD2 TGTGCCATCAAGTCGGGAGGGGATACGCAGTATTTT CAIKSGGDTQYF
TRBJ2-5 many TRBV5-1 15 - TGCGCCAGCAGCTCCCAGGGCCAGGGGCAAGAGACCCAGTACTTC CASSSQGQGQETQYF
TRBJ2-5 many TRBV18 14 - TGTGCCAGCTCACCACGCACAGGCCAAGAGACCCAGTACTTC CASSPRTGQETQYF
TRBJ2-3 few TRBV18 16 - TGTGCCAGCTCACCACCCATTAAGCGCCGGACAGATACGCAGTATTTT CASSPPIKRRTDTQYF
TRBJ1-1 - TRBV11-2 14 - TGTGCCAGCAGCTTAGCAGGTATGGATACTGAAGCTTTCTTT CASSLAGMDTEAFF
TRBJ2-3 - TRBV20-1 14 TRBD2 TGCAGTGCTGCGGGGGATTCTGGCATTGTGGGTCAGTATTTT CSAAGDSGIVGQYF
TRBJ1-4 few TRBV28 15 - TGTGCCAGCAGTACGCAGGGGCAGGGAAATGAAAAACTGCTTTTT CASSTQGQGNEKLLF
TRBJ2-3 - TRBV15 16 TRBD1 TGTGCCACCAGCAGACGACAGGGGGGACGCACAGATACGCAGTATTTT CATSRRQGGRTDTQYF
TRBJ1-6 many TRBV5-1 14 - TGCGCCAGCAGCTTGGGACGGAATAATTCACCCCTCCACTTT CASSLGRNNSPLHF
TRBJ2-1 few TRBV30 15 TRBD1 TGTGCCTGGAGAGGGCAGGGGGACCCCTACAATGAGCAGTTCTTC CAWRGQGDPYNEQFF
TRBJ2-3 few TRBV19 16 TRBD2 TGTGCCAGTAGTCCAGGACTAGCGGGGGCCACAGATACGCAGTATTTT CASSPGLAGATDTQYF
TRBJ1-5 few TRBV2 13 TRBD1 TGTGCCACGCAGGGGGCTAAGGATCAGCCCCAGCATTTT CATQGAKDQPQHF
TRBJ2-7 few TRBV7-9 13 - TGTGCCAGCACCTCAGACAGGCCCTACGAGCAGTACTTC CASTSDRPYEQYF
TRBJ2-7 many TRBV6-1 11 - TGTGCCAGCAGAAGGGCCACCGAGCAGTACTTC CASRRATEQYF
TRBJ2-7 many TRBV28 13 - TGTGCCAGCAGTCCCCGGGACAACTACGAGCAGTACTTC CASSPRDNYEQYF
TRBJ1-3 - TRBV20-1 14 TRBD1 TGCAGTGCTAGACCGACAGGGATTAGAAACACCATATATTTT CSARPTGIRNTIYF
TRBJ1-2 many TRBV10-3 14 - TGTGCCATCAGTGACCGGAGGATCAACTATGGCTACACCTTC CAISDRRINYGYTF